These 22 T cell receptor beta chains were all obtained from the same sample, sequenced in a study of vaccination and CD4 T cells after COVID-19. The treatment here: roughly nine-day PBMC culture with coronavirus spike peptide pools or control peptides (ViraFEST assay). CD4+ T cells that had been cultured provided DNA sequenced with the Oncomine TCR Beta short-read assay. A single record per CDR3 protein comes from TCRdb applying MiXCR to the PCR reads. The repertoire consists of 15,000 to 20,000 distinct CDR3 sequences, with roughly three fifths occurring once and the leading ten covering around 12%. For these TCRs, the target antigens are not known. Material for sequencing was CD4+ T cells from blood, cultured in vitro. Every receptor here comes from a human donor who had recovered from COVID-19.

V is TRBV6-5 and J is TRBJ2-1; 15 bases are shared with TRBD2. The CDR3 is 19 residues long. J lost 0 bases, V lost 2 bases, and 5 bases had no gene match. Per germline, CDR1 MNHEY and CDR2 SVGAGI. CDR3 loop: CASSYGTSGRPSSYNEQFF. CDR3 nucleotides: TGTGCCAGCAGTTACGGGACTAGCGGGAGGCCGAGCTCCTACAATGAGCAGTTCTTC.

This chain connects TRBV6-1 to TRBJ2-5, with 7 bases identical to TRBD1. Trimming removed 5 bases from V and 1 base from J; junction bases left unmatched: 4. The CDR3 extends over 14 amino acids. CDR1 is MNHNS, CDR2 SASEGT, per germline. This CDR3 is CASSQGVFQETQYF. In nucleotides, the CDR3 is TGTGCCAGCAGTCAGGGGGTTTTCCAAGAGACCCAGTACTTC.

This clonotype was found a few times. J is TRBJ1-2 and V is TRBV7-2; D perhaps matches TRBD1 (6 bases). Trimming left V 5 bases short and J 0 bases short, with 13 bases between. The CDR3 runs to 15 residues. The germline gives CDR1 SGHTA, CDR2 FQGNSA. The CDR3 sequence: CASSPDRPTNYGYTF. The DNA for the CDR3 is TGTGCCAGCAGCCCAGACAGGCCAACTAACTATGGCTACACCTTC.

This clonotype was counted between two and nine times. The chain carries TRBV7-9 and TRBJ1-1; no firm D call. Germline V lookup: CDR1 SEHNR, CDR2 FQNEAQ (reference sequence). V lost 1 base and J lost 1, with 7 bases in between. There are 14 residues in the CDR3. The CDR3 nucleotides read TGTGCCAGCAGCTTAGTGGGGTCGAACACTGAAGCTTTCTTT. Protein sequence: CASSLVGSNTEAFF.

This clonotype has more than one count but fewer than ten. The chain employs TRBV9 and TRBJ1-5; D unclear. V lost 0 bases and J 1 base, leaving 5 bases between the germline ends. This CDR3 region has 14 residues. In germline, CDR1 is SGDLS, CDR2 YYNGEE. The CDR3 loop is CASSVEGSNQPQHF. CDR3 sequence (DNA): TGTGCCAGCAGCGTAGAGGGAAGCAATCAGCCCCAGCATTTT.

This clonotype was observed a handful of times. The chain is built from TRBV20-1 and TRBJ1-5, with 8 bases identical to TRBD1. The CDR3 covers 15 residues. Germline-derived CDR1 and CDR2 are DFQATT and SNEGSKA (reference sequence). Trimming removed 4 bases from V and 0 bases from J; junction bases left unmatched: 5. The CDR3 sequence is CSAKQGGYSNQPQHF. The CDR3 DNA sequence: TGCAGTGCTAAACAGGGGGGATATAGCAATCAGCCCCAGCATTTT.

This sequence joins TRBV5-4 and TRBJ2-1; perhaps TRBD1 as D (7 bases). Germline V lookup: CDR1 SGHNT, CDR2 YYREEE (reference sequence). The CDR3 loop spans 15 amino acids. The ends were cut back, 4 bases at V and 7 bases at J, with 18 bases in the middle. The CDR3 nucleotides read TGTGCCAGCAGCCCCCGAGGAGGGGGCCCTAATGAGCAGTTCTTC. Protein product: CASSPRGGGPNEQFF.

This chain links TRBV5-8 with TRBJ1-5; 7 nucleotides line up with TRBD1. With 0 bases clipped from V and 6 bases from J, the junction kept 9 bases outside the gene matches. This CDR3 is 16 amino acids long. Germline CDR1 is SGHTS and CDR2 is YDEGEE. In DNA form, the CDR3 reads TGTGCCAGCAGCTTGGACAGGGGTTCAGGTGTTCAGCCCCAGCATTTT. Amino acids: CASSLDRGSGVQPQHF.

The chain joins TRBV28 to TRBJ1-6, with D hard to call. The V gene lost 2 bases and the J gene lost 0 bases, with 5 bases spanning the gap. CDR1 is MDHEN, CDR2 SYDVKM, per germline. This CDR3 contains 15 residues. CDR3: CASSLGSSYNSPLHF. CDR3 bases: TGTGCCAGCAGTTTAGGGAGCTCCTATAATTCACCCCTCCACTTT.

The chain employs TRBV2 and TRBJ1-4; weak D call: TRBD1 (6 bases). CDR3 length equals 15 residues. Germline values: CDR1 SNHLY, CDR2 FYNNEI. V was trimmed by 7 bases and J by 4 bases, leaving 16 bases between them. Written as DNA, the CDR3 is TGTGCCAGCATCCGAGGGGGGGCATTTAATGAAAAACTGTTTTTT. It encodes CASIRGGAFNEKLFF.

This clonotype was seen a handful of times. The chain employs TRBV20-1 and TRBJ1-3; maybe TRBD1 (5 bases). Germline V CDR1 and CDR2: DFQATT, SNEGSKA (reference sequence). The length of the CDR3 is 11 residues. CDR3 residues: CSGNRGNTIYF. DNA of the CDR3: TGCAGCGGGAACAGGGGAAACACCATATATTTT.

V and J are TRBV10-3 and TRBJ1-1; no clear D gene. This CDR3 has 13 residues. Germline CDR1 reads ENHRY; CDR2 reads SYGVKD. V was trimmed by 6 bases and J by 1 base, leaving 9 bases between them. The CDR3 here is CAIRVTENTEAFF. As DNA, the CDR3 is TGTGCCATCAGAGTTACTGAGAACACTGAAGCTTTCTTT.

The J gene is TRBJ2-4, the V gene TRBV7-3; TRBD2 aligns across 14 bases. V shed 3 bases and J 7 bases; nucleotides not matched to a gene: 5. Germline CDR1 reads SGHTA; CDR2 reads FQGTGA. The CDR3 totals 16 residues. The CDR3 nucleotides are TGTGCCAGCAGCTTTGGGACTAGCGGGGGAAGGAACATTCAGTACTTC. It codes for CASSFGTSGGRNIQYF.

The rearrangement joins TRBV21-1 to TRBJ1-5. TRBV21-1 is marked as a pseudogene. This CDR3 has 15 amino acids. CDR3: CASSKAANSNQPQHF. The CDR3 region has the DNA TGTGCCAGCAGCAAGGCCGCTAACAGCAATCAGCCCCAGCATTTT.

The rearrangement uses TRBV20-1 and TRBJ2-3; TRBD2 aligns across 10 bases. Germline CDR1 reads DFQATT; CDR2 reads SNEGSKA (reference sequence). V dropped 6 bases and J dropped 0; count of bases not matched to a gene: 3. The CDR3 runs to 14 residues. Here the CDR3 reads CSARTSGSTDTQYF. DNA of the CDR3: TGCAGTGCCAGGACTAGCGGAAGCACAGATACGCAGTATTTT.

The rearrangement joins TRBV6-1 to TRBJ1-2, with TRBD1 matching over 12 bases. The CDR3 totals 15 residues. V shed 6 bases and J 4 bases; nucleotides not matched to a gene: 6. Per germline, CDR1 MNHNS and CDR2 SASEGT. CDR3 bases: TGTGCCAGCAGGGCGGGACAGGGGGCGACCTATGGCTACACCTTC. As protein: CASRAGQGATYGYTF.

The CDR3 protein is CATSRTAGGTDTQYF. In nucleotides, the CDR3 is TGTGCCACCAGCAGAACAGCGGGGGGCACAGATACGCAGTATTTT. This chain connects TRBV15 to TRBJ2-3; 8 positions agree with TRBD2. Germline CDR1 reads LNHNV; CDR2 reads YYDKDF (reference sequence). This CDR3 is 15 amino acids long. Unmatched junction bases numbered 2, after V lost 2 bases and J lost 1 base.

V usage is TRBV28 and J usage is TRBJ1-5; the D gene is possibly TRBD1 (5 bases). Between the trimmed V and J ends, which lost 7 bases and 4 bases, there was a span of 11 bases. The V gene's germline CDR1 is MDHEN and CDR2 SYDVKM. CDR3 size: 13 residues. CDR3 residues: CASNSQGNQPQHF. For the CDR3, the DNA is TGTGCCAGCAATAGTCAGGGAAATCAGCCCCAGCATTTT.

The CDR3 DNA sequence: TGCAGTGCTCCTATGAAACAGGGGGGGTTCGAAAAACTGTTTTTT. It translates to CSAPMKQGGFEKLFF. The chain links TRBV20-1 to TRBJ1-4; 8 bases match TRBD1. J lost 8 bases, V lost 5 bases, and 13 bases had no gene match. The CDR3 extends over 15 amino acids. Germline V gene data show CDR1 as DFQATT and CDR2 as SNEGSKA (reference sequence).

J is TRBJ2-1 and V is TRBV6-1; tentatively, D is TRBD1 or TRBD2 (6 bases each). Matching the DNA end better, TRBJ2-7 makes the J call doubtful. Germline assignment: CDR1 MNHNS and CDR2 SASEGT. This CDR3 spans 13 amino acids. CDR3 sequence (DNA): TGTGCCAGCTCGAATCGGGGGCCCTACGAGCAGTACTTC. Its protein is CASSNRGPYEQYF.

The chain links TRBV20-1 to TRBJ1-3; TRBD1 matches 10 bases. The CDR3 contains 15 residues. Germline V gives CDR1 DFQATT, CDR2 SNEGSKA (reference sequence). V was clipped by 4 bases and J by 3 bases; unmatched bases: 6. CDR3 region: CSATPGTGVGNTIYF. Written as DNA, the CDR3 is TGCAGTGCTACACCCGGGACAGGGGTTGGAAACACCATATATTTT.

The V and J genes are TRBV20-1 and TRBJ1-1; 8 positions agree with TRBD1. V lost 6 bases to trimming and J lost 4 bases; unmatched junction nucleotides: 13. The germline V gene encodes CDR1 DFQATT and CDR2 SNEGSKA (reference sequence). CDR3 length: 15 amino acids. In nucleotides, the CDR3 is TGCAGTGCAACCCCCGGGGCAGGGGGCTTCACTGAAGCTTTCTTT. It encodes CSATPGAGGFTEAFF.